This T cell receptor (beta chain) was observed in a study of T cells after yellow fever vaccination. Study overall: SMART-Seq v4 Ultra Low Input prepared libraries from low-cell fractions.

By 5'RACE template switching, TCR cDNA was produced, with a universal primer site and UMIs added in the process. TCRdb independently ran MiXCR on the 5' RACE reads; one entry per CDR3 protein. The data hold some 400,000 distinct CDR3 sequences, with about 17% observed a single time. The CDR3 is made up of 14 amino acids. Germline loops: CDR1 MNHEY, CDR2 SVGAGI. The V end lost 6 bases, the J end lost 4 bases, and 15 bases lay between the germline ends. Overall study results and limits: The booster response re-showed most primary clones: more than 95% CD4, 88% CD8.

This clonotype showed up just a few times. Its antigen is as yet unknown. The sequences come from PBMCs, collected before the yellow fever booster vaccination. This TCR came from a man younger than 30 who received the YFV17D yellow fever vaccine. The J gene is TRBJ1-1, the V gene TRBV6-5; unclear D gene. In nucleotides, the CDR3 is TGTGCCAGCAGCCGCGAGCGGGGAGGCACTGAAGCTTTCTTT. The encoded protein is CASSRERGGTEAFF.